Listed below are T cell receptor beta chains from one sample, sequenced in a study of blood T cell repertoires in COVID-19. Profiled with immunoSEQ multiplex PCR; TCRdb holds only in-frame clones, not every one. The table shows approximately 300,000 clones, with roughly 89% occurring only once. Source material: PBMCs or T cells enriched from blood (not recorded which). These receptors were obtained from a man aged 55 to 70 who had recovered from COVID-19. Both conserved end residues are part of each CDR3. A D gene is named only where the DNA matches it firmly. Only part of the rows carry a size: once, few, many, or a class if the clone is expanded.

V gene	D gene	clone size	J gene	CDR3 DNA	CDR3 protein
TRBV6-2/TRBV6-3	NA	NA	TRBJ2-7	TGTGCCAGCAGTTACTCGACCAGGGGTCATGTCAGGGAGTACGAGCAGTACTTC	CASSYSTRGHVREYEQYF
TRBV29-1	NA	NA	TRBJ1-3	TGCAGCGTTGTCGATGGGGCACCCTACTCTGGAAACACCATATATTTT	CSVVDGAPYSGNTIYF
TRBV6-5	TRBD2	NA	TRBJ2-1	TGTGCCAGCAAGCTAGCGGGAAGGAGGATGAATGAGCAGTTCTTC	CASKLAGRRMNEQFF
TRBV28	NA	NA	TRBJ1-2	TGTGCCAGCAGTAACTCCAACTATGGCTACACCTTC	CASSNSNYGYTF
TRBV7-8	NA	NA	TRBJ1-4	TGTGCCAGCAGCCCTCCACGGAGAACTAATGAAAAACTGTTTTTT	CASSPPRRTNEKLFF
TRBV4-1	TRBD1	once	TRBJ2-7	TGCGCCAGCAGCCAAGAGGACAGGGTAAGAACCTACGAGCAGTACTTC	CASSQEDRVRTYEQYF
TRBV5-1	NA	NA	TRBJ1-1	TGCGCCAGCAGCCCCGGACACCAGAACACTGAAGCTTTCTTT	CASSPGHQNTEAFF
TRBV7-6	TRBD1	NA	TRBJ1-5	TGTGCCAGCAGCTCGACAGGGGGTCAGAGCAATCAGCCCCAGCATTTT	CASSSTGGQSNQPQHF
TRBV11-2	NA	NA	TRBJ2-3	TGTGCCAGCAGGTATCAAGCTAGCCGTCTGGGCACAGATACGCAGTATTTT	CASRYQASRLGTDTQYF
TRBV28	TRBD1	NA	TRBJ2-7	TGTGCCAGCAGTTTCGGGAAAATACAGGGGGTACACGAGCAGTACTTC	CASSFGKIQGVHEQYF
TRBV5-1	NA	NA	TRBJ1-6	TGCGCCAGCAGCTTGGCCGTTAATTCACCCCTCCACTTT	CASSLAVNSPLHF
TRBV11-2	NA	NA	TRBJ2-5	TGTGCCAGCAGCTTAGGGCTAGCGGAGACCCAGTACTTC	CASSLGLAETQYF
TRBV28	TRBD1	NA	TRBJ1-2	TGTGCCAGCAGTTTACCACTTGGACAGGGGTCTAACTATGGCTACACCTTC	CASSLPLGQGSNYGYTF
TRBV9	NA	NA	TRBJ2-5	TGTGCCAGCAGCCCACCAGGAGGGTTCCAAGAGACCCAGTACTTC	CASSPPGGFQETQYF